This T cell receptor (beta chain) is drawn from a study of blood T cell repertoires in COVID-19. Study overall: T cells, B-cell-depleted T cells, or PBMCs supplied cDNA or gDNA.

As processed by the authors: Cell counts per sample came from amplifying reference gene primers. Assay used: immunoSEQ multiplex PCR; TCRdb lists only in-frame clones, some missing. That table supplies the V and J calls and clone size; D and trimming were determined from the DNA. The table shows about 210,000 clones, with 75% to 90% occurring only once. Input material: PBMCs or T cells enriched from blood (not recorded which). The receptor's source is a man between 40 and 49 years old who had recovered from COVID-19.

In DNA form, the CDR3 reads TGTGCCAGCAGTGAGCAGGGAGGCGGCACCATATATTTT. This translates into CASSEQGGGTIYF. The chain has TRBV25-1 and TRBJ1-3, with D possibly TRBD1 on 5 matching bases. The CDR3 runs 13 residues. Germline assignment: CDR1 MGHDK and CDR2 SYGVNS. Trimming pared 3 bases from V and 9 bases from J, leaving 12 bases between.